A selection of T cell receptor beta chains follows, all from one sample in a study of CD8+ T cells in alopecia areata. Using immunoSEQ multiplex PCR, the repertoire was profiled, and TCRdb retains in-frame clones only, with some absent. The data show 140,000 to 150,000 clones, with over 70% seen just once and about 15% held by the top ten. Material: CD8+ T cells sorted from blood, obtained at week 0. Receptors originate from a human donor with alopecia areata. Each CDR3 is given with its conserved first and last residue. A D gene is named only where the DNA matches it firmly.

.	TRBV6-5	CASRPPGAGYEKLFF
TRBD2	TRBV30	CAWSLKAGGPIYNEQFF
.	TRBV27	CASSQPGGEKLFF
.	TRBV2	CATLSGVSAFF
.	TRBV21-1	CASSNLKPDRAHEQYF
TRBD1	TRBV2	CATPPGTADEQYF
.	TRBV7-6	CASSFRQGTYEQYF
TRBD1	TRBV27	CASSLSDRGLNTEAFF
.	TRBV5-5	CASSPTTGTTYEQYF
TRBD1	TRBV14	CASSQDQGAMNTEAFF
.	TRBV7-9	CASSFGTDTQYF
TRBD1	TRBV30	CAWSGGTGHQLQHF
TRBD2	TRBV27	CASSGIAGAHEQYF
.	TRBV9	CASSPPPTSDTGELFF
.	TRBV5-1	CASSLLSGSYEQYF
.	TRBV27	CASSSQTGTAFNYGYTF
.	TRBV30	CAWTLGRTTDTQYF
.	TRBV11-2	CASSPFPAESYEQYF
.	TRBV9	CAISDSQKNYEQYF
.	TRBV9	CASSVGAGVGTDTQYF
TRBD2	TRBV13	CASSLTSGGGSYEQYF
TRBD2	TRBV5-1	CASSLLKREPHGTQYF
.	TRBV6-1	CASSEAAGGGSSYEQYF
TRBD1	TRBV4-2	CASSQGDSHNEQFF
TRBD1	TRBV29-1	CSVESGQGVNSAYEQYF
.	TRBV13	CASSPDSGTGTYEQYF
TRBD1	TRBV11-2	CASSYTGDRSYEQYF
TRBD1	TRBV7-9	CASSLTGDGYTF
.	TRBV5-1	CASSLTGWGEQFF